The 22 T cell receptor beta chains reported below all come from one sample, sequenced in a study of T-cell memory formation after mild COVID-19. Using its own MiXCR run on the 5' RACE reads, TCRdb lists one record per CDR3 protein. The sample has some 130,000 distinct CDR3 sequences, 5% to 6.5% seen once. Sequencing was done on a sample of PBMCs or a T cell subset sorted from them (not recorded which). The receptors stem from an adult woman who had mild COVID-19 (a few samples of this study predate the infection). Cell type and time point are not known.

This clonotype was seen a handful of times. The J gene is TRBJ2-7, the V gene TRBV5-6; D assignment may be TRBD1 or TRBD2 (5 bases each). The V end was cut by 3 bases, the J end by 7 bases, with 8 bases between. The germline CDR1 and CDR2 sequences are SGHDT and YYEEEE. There are 11 residues in the CDR3. Here the CDR3 DNA reads TGTGCCAGCAGCTGGGACCAGGAGCAGTACTTC. Its protein product is CASSWDQEQYF.

This clonotype was seen repeatedly, ten times or more. The rearrangement links TRBV9 to TRBJ2-1; 12 bases map to TRBD2. Germline V gene sequence: CDR1 SGDLS, CDR2 YYNGEE. The CDR3 sequence is 19 residues long. V trimming: 4 bases; J trimming: 0 bases; junction bases outside the gene matches: 11. Written as DNA, the CDR3 is TGTGCCAGCAGCCCTCGACTAGCGGGGGAGCCGGGCTCCTACAATGAGCAGTTCTTC. Translation gives CASSPRLAGEPGSYNEQFF.

This clonotype was recorded many times. The V and J genes are TRBV5-1 and TRBJ2-1, with a tentative D call TRBD2 (5 bases). V gave up 0 bases and J gave up 15 bases, with 16 bases separating them. Germline CDR1 is SGHRS and CDR2 is YFSETQ. The CDR3 sequence is 13 residues long. The CDR3 spells CASSLGGDMGRFF. The DNA of the CDR3 is TGCGCCAGCAGCTTGGGGGGAGATATGGGCAGGTTCTTC.

This clonotype was picked up a small number of times. This rearrangement joins TRBV6-2 or TRBV6-3 to TRBJ2-3, with unresolved D. Germline values: CDR1 MNHEY, CDR2 SVGEGT. CDR3 length: 11 amino acids. The V gene lost 6 bases and the J gene lost 7 bases, with 8 bases spanning the gap. Here the CDR3 DNA reads TGTGCCAGCAGCCCCGCACATACGCAGTATTTT. It specifies CASSPAHTQYF.

In this sample, this clonotype turned up a few times. This chain joins TRBV11-1 and TRBJ2-1; 7 bases fit TRBD1. This CDR3 is 14 amino acids long. With 2 bases clipped from V and 5 bases from J, the junction kept 3 bases outside the gene matches. Germline V gene lookup returns CDR1 SGHAT and CDR2 FQDESV (reference sequence). The CDR3 bases are TGTGCCAGCAGCTTATCGACAGGGAACAATGAGCAGTTCTTC. It specifies CASSLSTGNNEQFF.

This clonotype appeared many times. The rearrangement joins TRBV20-1 to TRBJ2-3; 8 bases fit TRBD2. CDR3 length: 15 amino acids. CDR1 and CDR2 from the germline V gene are DFQATT and SNEGSKA (reference sequence). The V gene end was trimmed by 5 bases and the J gene end by 3 bases; junction bases not matched to a gene: 10. CDR3 in DNA: TGCAGTGCTGCAGATCCGGGGGGGCGGACAGATACGCAGTATTTT. It translates to CSAADPGGRTDTQYF.

This clonotype was seen many times. V gene TRBV20-1 combines with J gene TRBJ1-4; unclear D gene. V was clipped by 4 bases and J by 12 bases, with 12 bases between them. Germline loops: CDR1 DFQATT, CDR2 SNEGSKA (reference sequence). This CDR3 is built from 11 residues. The CDR3: CSAMYLRELFF. CDR3 bases: TGCAGTGCTATGTATCTGCGGGAACTGTTTTTT.

In its sample, this clonotype was seen many times. The chain uses TRBV3-1 and TRBJ1-2; D unresolved. Germline-derived CDR1 and CDR2 are LGHDT and YNNKEL (reference sequence). This CDR3 is built from 12 residues. V was clipped by 0 bases and J by 8 bases, with 7 bases between them. The CDR3 bases are TGTGCCAGCAGCCAAGAGAGCGTCGGCTACACCTTC. Its protein product is CASSQESVGYTF.

This rearrangement joins TRBV20-1 to TRBJ1-1, with 7 bases that match TRBD1. Germline V CDR1 and CDR2: DFQATT, SNEGSKA (reference sequence). The CDR3 length is 14 residues. Losses at the gene ends were 1 base for V and 1 base for J; bases not matched to a gene: 3. This CDR3 reads CSARVQGTNTEAFF. In DNA, the CDR3 is TGCAGTGCTAGAGTACAGGGGACGAACACTGAAGCTTTCTTT.

The chain couples TRBV7-9 to TRBJ2-1; 10 bases align to TRBD2. With 7 bases clipped from V and 9 bases from J, the junction kept 9 bases outside the gene matches. The CDR3 has 14 residues. Germline V lookup: CDR1 SEHNR, CDR2 FQNEAQ (reference sequence). The DNA for the CDR3 is TGTGCCAGCAAATCTAGCGGGAGTATCGGTGAGCAGTTCTTC. Translation gives CASKSSGSIGEQFF.

This clonotype has just a few counts. J is TRBJ2-4 and V is TRBV20-1, with D perhaps matching TRBD2 (6 bases). V lost 0 bases, J lost 4 bases, and 16 bases lay in between. The V gene's germline CDR1 is DFQATT and CDR2 SNEGSKA (reference sequence). The CDR3 has 16 residues. CDR3 sequence reads: CSARDIGGQKKNIQYF. The CDR3 coding sequence is TGCAGTGCTAGAGATATAGGAGGGCAGAAGAAAAACATTCAGTACTTC.

Ten or more counts support this clonotype. This chain joins TRBV27 and TRBJ1-2; maybe TRBD1 (6 bases). CDR1 is MNHEY and CDR2 is SMNVEV in the germline V gene (reference sequence). The CDR3 totals 14 residues. The V end was cut by 6 bases, the J end by 4 bases, with 15 bases between. The CDR3 spells CASSPNRVSYGYTF. The CDR3 nucleotides are TGTGCCAGCAGCCCAAACAGGGTCTCCTATGGCTACACCTTC.

This clonotype came up many times. The chain joins TRBV12-3 or TRBV12-4 to TRBJ2-1, with a possible D match to TRBD2 (7 bases). This CDR3 has 15 amino acids. The V gene lost 3 bases and the J gene lost 6 bases, with 15 bases spanning the gap. CDR3 loop: CASSFRRGALNEQFF. DNA for the CDR3: TGTGCCAGCAGTTTCCGACGGGGGGCCCTCAATGAGCAGTTCTTC.

This clonotype was counted many times. The chain couples TRBV12-3 or TRBV12-4 to TRBJ2-3; D possibly corresponds to TRBD2 (5 bases). This CDR3 has 13 residues. V was trimmed by 4 bases and J by 2 bases, leaving 7 bases between them. CDR3 DNA sequence: TGTGCCAGCAGTTACGGGGACACAGATACGCAGTATTTT. Its protein is CASSYGDTDTQYF.

CDR3 sequence: CSVGVTGYHPGYTF. CDR3 bases: TGCAGCGTTGGAGTAACAGGGTATCATCCTGGCTACACCTTC. The rearrangement links TRBV29-1 to TRBJ1-2; D is perhaps TRBD1 (6 bases). The germline V gene encodes CDR1 SQVTM and CDR2 ANQGSEA. The V end was cut by 4 bases, the J end by 7 bases, with 19 bases between. This CDR3 spans 14 amino acids.

This clonotype was detected ten times or more. This chain links TRBV4-3 with TRBJ2-3; the D is unclear. Trimming shortened V by 1 base and J by 5 bases, and 7 bases separated the two germline ends. The CDR3 sequence is 13 residues long. The germline V gene has CDR1 LGHNA and CDR2 YSLEER. The CDR3 reads CASSQVLLDTQYF. The CDR3 nucleotides are TGCGCCAGCAGCCAAGTGCTCTTAGATACGCAGTATTTT.

This clonotype has ten or more counts. The chain recombines TRBV5-6 with TRBJ2-2; D possibly corresponds to TRBD1 (6 bases). V lost 4 bases to trimming and J lost 2 bases, with 9 bases between them. This CDR3 is 14 amino acids long. Germline assignment: CDR1 SGHDT and CDR2 YYEEEE. The CDR3 region is CASSRTVNTGELFF. CDR3 nucleotides: TGTGCCAGCAGCCGGACAGTTAACACCGGGGAGCTGTTTTTT.

This clonotype was counted many times. The CDR3 protein is CASSLLAGDAARLFF. CDR3 coding DNA: TGCGCCAGCAGCTTACTAGCGGGAGATGCGGCGAGGTTGTTCTTC. The chain couples TRBV5-1 to TRBJ2-1; 11 nucleotides line up with TRBD2. CDR1 and CDR2 from the germline V gene are SGHRS and YFSETQ. The trim removed 2 bases at V and 15 bases at J, leaving 13 bases unmatched. This CDR3 is built from 15 residues. The variable domain in full, completed from reference TRBV5-1 and TRBJ2-1, reads KAGVTQTPRYLIKTRGQQVTLSCSPISGHRSVSWYQQTPGQGLQFLFEYFSETQRNKGNFPGRFSGRQFSNSRSEMNVSTLELGDSALYLCASSLLAGDAARLFFGPGTRLTVL.

This clonotype was observed many times. This chain joins TRBV12-3 or TRBV12-4 and TRBJ2-2, with TRBD2 identical over 7 bases. This CDR3 has 14 residues. J gave up 6 bases and V 1 base, and 2 bases lay outside the gene matches. The CDR3 DNA is TGTGCCAGCAGTTTAGAAGCGGGGTCCGGGGAGCTGTTTTTT. Amino acid sequence: CASSLEAGSGELFF.

This clonotype was seen more than once but under ten times. The gene calls are TRBV5-1 and TRBJ2-1; D is perhaps TRBD1 (6 bases). The CDR3 loop spans 14 amino acids. The germline V gene has CDR1 SGHRS and CDR2 YFSETQ. V was shortened by 6 bases and J by 0 bases, with 10 bases between the two germline ends. The DNA of the CDR3 is TGCGCCAGCACCACGGACAGCTCCTACAATGAGCAGTTCTTC. Its translation: CASTTDSSYNEQFF.

This sequence joins TRBV23-1 and TRBJ1-5; D is undetermined. TRBV23-1 is given ORF status, its function remaining uncertain. The CDR3 consists of 14 residues. The V end was cut by 7 bases, the J end by 6 bases, with 16 bases between. CDR3: CASTPSAGVQPQHF. CDR3 nucleotide sequence: TGCGCCAGCACCCCCTCCGCTGGGGTTCAGCCCCAGCATTTT.

This chain connects TRBV6-5 to TRBJ2-6; maybe TRBD2 (5 bases). Germline-derived CDR1 and CDR2 are MNHEY and SVGAGI. V shed 9 bases and J shed 1 base, with 13 bases lying between them. The CDR3 is 15 amino acids. The CDR3 nucleotides are TGTGCCAGTCACTTCAGCGGATCTGGGGCCAACGTCCTGACTTTC. Protein: CASHFSGSGANVLTF.